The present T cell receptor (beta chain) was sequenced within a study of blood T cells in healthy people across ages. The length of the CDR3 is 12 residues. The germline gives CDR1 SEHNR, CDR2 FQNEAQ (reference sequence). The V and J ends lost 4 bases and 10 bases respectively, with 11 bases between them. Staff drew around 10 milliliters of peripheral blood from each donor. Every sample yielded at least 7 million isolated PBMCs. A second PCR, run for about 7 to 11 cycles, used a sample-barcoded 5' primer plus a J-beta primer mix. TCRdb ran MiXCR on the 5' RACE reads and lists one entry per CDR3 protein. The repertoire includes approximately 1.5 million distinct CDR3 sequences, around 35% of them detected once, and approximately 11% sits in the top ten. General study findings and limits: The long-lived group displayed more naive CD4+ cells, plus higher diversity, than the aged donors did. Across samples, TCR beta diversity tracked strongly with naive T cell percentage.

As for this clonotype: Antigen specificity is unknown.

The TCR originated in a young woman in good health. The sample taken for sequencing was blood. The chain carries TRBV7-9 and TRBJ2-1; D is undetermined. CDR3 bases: TGTGCCAGCAGCTCGATGACATGGGAGCAGTTCTTC. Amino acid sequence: CASSSMTWEQFF.